The rows below give T cell receptor beta chains drawn from one sample of a study of blood T cell repertoires in COVID-19. Data came from immunoSEQ multiplex PCR; TCRdb stores just in-frame clones and leaves some out. The data hold approximately 260,000 clones, with around 90% observed a single time. Sequencing used peripheral blood. Source of these receptors: a man in his sixties who had recovered from COVID-19. CDR3s include the opening cysteine and the closing phenylalanine or tryptophan. The order of the fields is D gene, clone size, J gene, V gene, CDR3 DNA, CDR3 protein. A D gene is named only where the DNA matches it firmly. Clone size is stated in some rows and not others, as once, few, many or a class when expanded.

d_call: NA
clone_size: NA
j_call: TRBJ2-2
v_call: TRBV27
cdr3_nt: TGTGCCAGCAGTTTCGGGTACGGGGAGCTGTTTTTT
cdr3_aa: CASSFGYGELFF

d_call: NA
clone_size: NA
j_call: TRBJ2-2
v_call: TRBV3-1/TRBV3-2
cdr3_nt: TGTGCCAGCAGCCAAGTGCTAGCTCCAGGTTGGGGGGAGCTGTTTTTT
cdr3_aa: CASSQVLAPGWGELFF

d_call: NA
clone_size: NA
j_call: TRBJ2-3
v_call: TRBV5-1
cdr3_nt: TGCGCCAGCAGCTTGCTAGTTGGCAGCACAGATACGCAGTATTTT
cdr3_aa: CASSLLVGSTDTQYF

d_call: TRBD1
clone_size: NA
j_call: TRBJ1-6
v_call: TRBV30
cdr3_nt: TGTGCCTGGAGCCCCCTCGACAGGGTGTCATCACCCCTCCACTTT
cdr3_aa: CAWSPLDRVSSPLHF

d_call: NA
clone_size: once
j_call: TRBJ1-1
v_call: TRBV5-4
cdr3_nt: TGTGCCAGCAGCTTGGGGTTGGGGGCGAGAAACCCGGGCACTGAAGCTTTCTTT
cdr3_aa: CASSLGLGARNPGTEAFF

d_call: TRBD1
clone_size: NA
j_call: TRBJ1-1
v_call: TRBV3-1/TRBV3-2
cdr3_nt: TGTGCCAGCAGCCAACCGGGACAGATAGGCACTGAAGCTTTCTTT
cdr3_aa: CASSQPGQIGTEAFF

d_call: NA
clone_size: NA
j_call: TRBJ2-4
v_call: TRBV30
cdr3_nt: TGTGCCTGGAGTGTAGGCGGGCAAGCCAAAAACATTCAGTACTTC
cdr3_aa: CAWSVGGQAKNIQYF

d_call: NA
clone_size: NA
j_call: TRBJ1-2
v_call: TRBV6-5
cdr3_nt: TGTGCCAGCAGTTACGTTGGAGGGAATGGCTACACCTTC
cdr3_aa: CASSYVGGNGYTF

d_call: TRBD1
clone_size: NA
j_call: TRBJ2-1
v_call: TRBV5-1
cdr3_nt: TGCGCCAGCAGCTCAACACGACAGGGTGGGTATGAGCAGTTCTTC
cdr3_aa: CASSSTRQGGYEQFF

d_call: TRBD1
clone_size: NA
j_call: TRBJ2-3
v_call: TRBV5-1
cdr3_nt: TGCGCCAGCAGCGCGATAGGGGGCGGCACAGATACGCAGTATTTT
cdr3_aa: CASSAIGGGTDTQYF

d_call: NA
clone_size: few
j_call: TRBJ2-3
v_call: TRBV24-1
cdr3_nt: TGTGCCACCAGTTCGCGTTATGCTAGCACAGATACGCAGTATTTT
cdr3_aa: CATSSRYASTDTQYF

d_call: TRBD1
clone_size: once
j_call: TRBJ2-2
v_call: TRBV27
cdr3_nt: TGTGCCAGCAGTTTATTAACCGGGACAGGGGTAACCGGGGAGCTGTTTTTT
cdr3_aa: CASSLLTGTGVTGELFF

d_call: NA
clone_size: NA
j_call: TRBJ2-1
v_call: TRBV7-2
cdr3_nt: TGTGCCAGCAGCTCCCTGGGTGTGGGGGGGCTCCCCAATGAGCAGTTCTTC
cdr3_aa: CASSSLGVGGLPNEQFF

d_call: NA
clone_size: NA
j_call: TRBJ1-3
v_call: TRBV11-2
cdr3_nt: TGTGCCAGCAGCCGGGGGAGGAGCTCTGGAAACACCATATATTTT
cdr3_aa: CASSRGRSSGNTIYF

d_call: TRBD1
clone_size: NA
j_call: TRBJ2-3
v_call: TRBV6-2/TRBV6-3
cdr3_nt: TGTGCCAGCAGTTACTGGGACAGGAGCACAGATACGCAGTATTTT
cdr3_aa: CASSYWDRSTDTQYF

d_call: NA
clone_size: few
j_call: TRBJ1-5
v_call: TRBV5-1
cdr3_nt: TGCGCCAGCAGCTTGTCGGGTCAAAATCAGCCCCAGCATTTT
cdr3_aa: CASSLSGQNQPQHF

d_call: TRBD2
clone_size: few
j_call: TRBJ2-7
v_call: TRBV7-2
cdr3_nt: TGTGCCAGCAGCTTTTTCTTAAGTAGCGGGGGCCGCTCCTACGAGCAGTACTTC
cdr3_aa: CASSFFLSSGGRSYEQYF

d_call: TRBD2
clone_size: NA
j_call: TRBJ2-3
v_call: TRBV2
cdr3_nt: TGTGCCAGCAGTGGACTAGCGGGTAGCACAGATACGCAGTATTTT
cdr3_aa: CASSGLAGSTDTQYF

d_call: NA
clone_size: NA
j_call: TRBJ2-1
v_call: TRBV19
cdr3_nt: TGTGCCAGTAGTACCCTTAACCAGATCTACAATGAGCAGTTCTTC
cdr3_aa: CASSTLNQIYNEQFF

d_call: TRBD1
clone_size: NA
j_call: TRBJ1-6
v_call: TRBV19
cdr3_nt: TGTGCCAGTAGAGGACAGGGGGGAAGCTCCTATAATTCACCCCTCCACTTT
cdr3_aa: CASRGQGGSSYNSPLHF

d_call: TRBD2
clone_size: few
j_call: TRBJ2-3
v_call: TRBV5-1
cdr3_nt: TGCGCCAGCAGCTTGACAGGGACTAGCGGGGGGGTGACAGATACGCAGTATTTT
cdr3_aa: CASSLTGTSGGVTDTQYF

d_call: TRBD1
clone_size: once
j_call: TRBJ2-1
v_call: TRBV4-1
cdr3_nt: TGCGCCAGCAGCCCGGCAGGGGGCAAAGGGAATGAGCAGTTCTTC
cdr3_aa: CASSPAGGKGNEQFF

d_call: TRBD1
clone_size: NA
j_call: TRBJ1-5
v_call: TRBV18
cdr3_nt: TGTGCCAGCTCACCACCGGGACAGAACAATCAGCCCCAGCATTTT
cdr3_aa: CASSPPGQNNQPQHF

d_call: TRBD1
clone_size: NA
j_call: TRBJ1-4
v_call: TRBV6-2/TRBV6-3
cdr3_nt: TGTGCCAGCAGCCCAAGGACAGGGGCTAATGAAAAACTGTTTTTT
cdr3_aa: CASSPRTGANEKLFF

d_call: NA
clone_size: NA
j_call: TRBJ2-3
v_call: TRBV14
cdr3_nt: TGTGCCAGCAGCGTAACTAGGGCAGATACGCAGTATTTT
cdr3_aa: CASSVTRADTQYF

d_call: NA
clone_size: NA
j_call: TRBJ2-3
v_call: TRBV15
cdr3_nt: TGTGCCACCAGCGCCTACGGGGGGCCTAGCACAGATACGCAGTATTTT
cdr3_aa: CATSAYGGPSTDTQYF

d_call: TRBD2
clone_size: NA
j_call: TRBJ2-1
v_call: TRBV10-1
cdr3_nt: TGCGCCAGCAGTGATGGTAGCGGGGGGCACAATGAGCAGTTCTTC
cdr3_aa: CASSDGSGGHNEQFF

d_call: NA
clone_size: many
j_call: TRBJ1-1
v_call: TRBV12-3/TRBV12-4
cdr3_nt: TGTGCCAGCAGTTTAATCCGCGGAAAAGGAGCTTTCTTT
cdr3_aa: CASSLIRGKGAFF

d_call: NA
clone_size: NA
j_call: TRBJ2-6
v_call: TRBV5-1
cdr3_nt: TGCGCCAGCAGGCGGTTCGGGGCCAACGTCCTGACTTTC
cdr3_aa: CASRRFGANVLTF

d_call: NA
clone_size: NA
j_call: TRBJ1-5
v_call: TRBV10-2
cdr3_nt: TGCGCCAGCAGTGGTCAGGGCAATCAGCCCCAGCATTTT
cdr3_aa: CASSGQGNQPQHF

d_call: TRBD1
clone_size: NA
j_call: TRBJ1-5
v_call: TRBV18
cdr3_nt: TGTGCCAGCTCCCCTGGACAGGGGGGCCTATTGGGCAATCAGCCCCAGCATTTT
cdr3_aa: CASSPGQGGLLGNQPQHF

d_call: TRBD1
clone_size: NA
j_call: TRBJ1-5
v_call: TRBV19
cdr3_nt: TGTGCCAGTAGTACCCAGGGACAGAATCAGCCCCAGCATTTT
cdr3_aa: CASSTQGQNQPQHF

d_call: NA
clone_size: few
j_call: TRBJ1-5
v_call: TRBV6-6
cdr3_nt: TGTGCCAGCAGTTCGCCGAGGGGGTTAAATCAGCCCCAGCATTTT
cdr3_aa: CASSSPRGLNQPQHF

d_call: NA
clone_size: NA
j_call: TRBJ1-1
v_call: TRBV10-2
cdr3_nt: TGCGCCAGCAGTTCGACACCGAACACTGAAGCTTTCTTT
cdr3_aa: CASSSTPNTEAFF

d_call: NA
clone_size: NA
j_call: TRBJ1-5
v_call: TRBV5-5
cdr3_nt: TGTGCCAGCAGCTTGGACAGGGACCAGCCCCAGCATTTT
cdr3_aa: CASSLDRDQPQHF

d_call: TRBD1
clone_size: NA
j_call: TRBJ1-2
v_call: TRBV27
cdr3_nt: TGTGCCAGCAGTCCCCCCGGGACAGGGCCCTATGGCTACACCTTC
cdr3_aa: CASSPPGTGPYGYTF

d_call: NA
clone_size: NA
j_call: TRBJ1-2
v_call: TRBV7-2
cdr3_nt: TGTGCCAGCAGCTTAGTACAGGGAGCTAACTATGGCTACACCTTC
cdr3_aa: CASSLVQGANYGYTF

d_call: NA
clone_size: NA
j_call: TRBJ1-2
v_call: TRBV19
cdr3_nt: TGTGCCAGTAGGAGAGCGGAAGGCTATGGCTACACCTTC
cdr3_aa: CASRRAEGYGYTF

d_call: NA
clone_size: NA
j_call: TRBJ2-3
v_call: TRBV5-4
cdr3_nt: TGTGCCAGCAGCATACAACGCACCGCGCAGTATTTT
cdr3_aa: CASSIQRTAQYF

d_call: NA
clone_size: few
j_call: TRBJ2-1
v_call: TRBV14
cdr3_nt: TGTGCCAGCAGCCAAGAGGCGGGGAGAATTAGGAATGAGCAGTTCTTC
cdr3_aa: CASSQEAGRIRNEQFF

d_call: NA
clone_size: NA
j_call: TRBJ1-3
v_call: TRBV29-1
cdr3_nt: TGCAGCGTTGAGTCTACAGGTGAGTATGGAAACACCATATATTTT
cdr3_aa: CSVESTGEYGNTIYF

d_call: TRBD1
clone_size: NA
j_call: TRBJ2-5
v_call: TRBV6-5
cdr3_nt: TGTGCCAGCTCCCGCTCGGGACAGGGGGTAGAGACCCAGTACTTC
cdr3_aa: CASSRSGQGVETQYF

d_call: TRBD1
clone_size: NA
j_call: TRBJ1-2
v_call: TRBV9
cdr3_nt: TGTGCCAGCAGCGACCGACAGGGAAGTAACTATGGCTACACCTTC
cdr3_aa: CASSDRQGSNYGYTF

d_call: NA
clone_size: few
j_call: TRBJ2-7
v_call: TRBV18
cdr3_nt: TGTGCCAGCTCCCTCGAAGGAGGGGGCCCCTACGAGCAGTACTTC
cdr3_aa: CASSLEGGGPYEQYF

d_call: TRBD1
clone_size: NA
j_call: TRBJ1-4
v_call: TRBV5-8
cdr3_nt: TGTGCCAGCAGCCACGGACGGGGTCAGGGGGATGAAAAACTGTTTTTT
cdr3_aa: CASSHGRGQGDEKLFF

d_call: NA
clone_size: NA
j_call: TRBJ2-7
v_call: TRBV11-2
cdr3_nt: TGTGCCAGCAGCTCAGGACTTGAGCAGTACTTC
cdr3_aa: CASSSGLEQYF

d_call: NA
clone_size: NA
j_call: TRBJ1-5
v_call: TRBV25-1
cdr3_nt: TGTGCCAGCAGTGATTCCTCAGGGTACAATCAGCCCCAGCATTTT
cdr3_aa: CASSDSSGYNQPQHF

d_call: TRBD1
clone_size: NA
j_call: TRBJ2-5
v_call: TRBV9
cdr3_nt: TGTGCCAGCAGCGTGGGACAGGGGGCGAGAGAGACCCAGTACTTC
cdr3_aa: CASSVGQGARETQYF

d_call: TRBD1
clone_size: once
j_call: TRBJ1-1
v_call: TRBV3-1/TRBV3-2
cdr3_nt: TGTGCCAGCAGCCGGGACAGGGGATCCACTGAAGCTTTCTTT
cdr3_aa: CASSRDRGSTEAFF

d_call: NA
clone_size: NA
j_call: TRBJ1-2
v_call: TRBV21-1
cdr3_nt: TGTGCCAGCAGATTCTCGGGGTGGGTAAGGTATGGCTACACCTTC
cdr3_aa: CASRFSGWVRYGYTF

d_call: TRBD2
clone_size: NA
j_call: TRBJ2-2
v_call: TRBV28
cdr3_nt: TGTGCCAGCATGAGCGGGGAAATTCCCACCGGGGAGCTGTTTTTT
cdr3_aa: CASMSGEIPTGELFF

d_call: TRBD1
clone_size: NA
j_call: TRBJ1-6
v_call: TRBV19
cdr3_nt: TGTGCCAGTAGTACGACAGACAGGGAGAGGAATTCACCCCTCCACTTT
cdr3_aa: CASSTTDRERNSPLHF

d_call: TRBD2
clone_size: few
j_call: TRBJ2-2
v_call: TRBV7-6
cdr3_nt: TGTGCCAGCAGCCCGTCTAGCGGGGGGACCGGGGAGCTGTTTTTT
cdr3_aa: CASSPSSGGTGELFF

d_call: NA
clone_size: NA
j_call: TRBJ2-5
v_call: TRBV18
cdr3_nt: TGTGCCAGCTCAGCAGGGATCGTAGAGACCCAGTACTTC
cdr3_aa: CASSAGIVETQYF

d_call: TRBD2
clone_size: NA
j_call: TRBJ2-2
v_call: TRBV19
cdr3_nt: TGTGCCAGTAGCGGCTTCGCGACTAGCGTTAGGACCGGGGAGCTGTTTTTT
cdr3_aa: CASSGFATSVRTGELFF

d_call: NA
clone_size: NA
j_call: TRBJ1-2
v_call: TRBV25-1
cdr3_nt: TGTGCCAGCAGTGAATTAGTCGAGACAGAGCTTTATGGCTACACCTTC
cdr3_aa: CASSELVETELYGYTF

d_call: TRBD1
clone_size: once
j_call: TRBJ2-7
v_call: TRBV3-1/TRBV3-2
cdr3_nt: TGTGCCAGCAGCCTGGGACAGTCCTACGAGCAGTACTTC
cdr3_aa: CASSLGQSYEQYF

d_call: NA
clone_size: NA
j_call: TRBJ1-4
v_call: TRBV20-1
cdr3_nt: TGCAGTGCTAGTACAGGGCTCAATGAAAAACTGTTTTTT
cdr3_aa: CSASTGLNEKLFF

d_call: TRBD1
clone_size: NA
j_call: TRBJ2-3
v_call: TRBV25-1
cdr3_nt: TGTGCCAGCAGCGATCCCCGACAGGGGGCCGCAGATACGCAGTATTTT
cdr3_aa: CASSDPRQGAADTQYF